Shown below are 32 T cell receptor beta chains from a single sample sequenced in a study of T cells after yellow fever vaccination (dated by TCRdb to about 2019). The library was made by 5' RACE. The listed sequencing device is Illumina NovaSeq 6000. In-frame beta chains were kept once TCRdb had trimmed the public reads at Q25 with fastp and called clones with MiXCR. Records with the same CDR3 protein are collapsed into one entry carrying the most frequent genes and DNA. Recorded for this sample are a few hundred thousand distinct CDR3 sequences; approximately 4% of them occurred a single time. The ten largest clones add up to roughly a quarter of the sample. What this sample's treatment or condition label stands for: live attenuated yellow fever vaccine strain. The sequencing used PBMCs, collected 5 days after the yellow fever booster vaccination. These receptors came from a young man who received the YFV17D yellow fever vaccine.

The chain couples TRBV12-3 or TRBV12-4 to TRBJ2-2; D is uncertain. Deletions cut 1 base from V and 2 bases from J, with 11 bases between. The CDR3 is 16 amino acids. The CDR3 here is CASSLGRVINTGELFF. DNA of the CDR3: TGTGCCAGCAGTTTAGGACGGGTCATAAACACCGGGGAGCTGTTTTTT.

This clonotype has ten or more counts. This chain joins TRBV5-4 and TRBJ2-3, with TRBD2 matching over 12 bases. The CDR3 consists of 17 residues. CDR1 and CDR2 (germline): SGHNT, YYREEE (reference sequence). V was pared by 4 bases and J by 8 bases, with 14 bases of the junction left unmatched. CDR3 nucleotide sequence: TGTGCCAGCAGCCTACTCGGACTAGCGGGGTTAAGGGCTACGCAGTATTTT. Translating gives CASSLLGLAGLRATQYF.

In this sample, this clonotype turned up a few times. V and J are TRBV7-2 and TRBJ2-5; 13 bases agree with TRBD2. CDR1 and CDR2 (germline): SGHTA, FQGNSA. The V segment lost 4 bases and the J segment 2 bases; nucleotides outside the gene matches: 4. The CDR3 is 16 amino acids. CDR3: CASSSRLAGGQETQYF. Written as DNA, the CDR3 is TGTGCCAGCAGCTCACGACTAGCGGGGGGACAAGAGACCCAGTACTTC.

This clonotype was seen at least ten times. The CDR3 sequence is CASSQEGAGTYGYTF. The CDR3 DNA reads as TGCGCCAGCAGCCAAGAAGGGGCCGGGACCTATGGCTACACCTTC. The genes are TRBV4-3 and TRBJ1-2; D possibly corresponds to TRBD1 (5 bases). The CDR3 length is 15 residues. CDR1 is LGHNA and CDR2 is YSLEER in the germline V gene. V lost 0 bases, J lost 4 bases, and 12 bases lay in between.

This clonotype came up a few times. The gene calls are TRBV5-5 and TRBJ2-5; TRBD2 is a possible D gene (5 bases). Germline loops: CDR1 SGHKS, CDR2 YYEKEE (reference sequence). V lost 1 base, J lost 5 bases, and 18 bases lay in between. This CDR3 comprises 16 residues. The CDR3 region has the DNA TGTGCCAGCAGCTTGAACGCGGGCCCCACGGGGGAGACCCAGTACTTC. Protein: CASSLNAGPTGETQYF.

This sequence joins TRBV7-2 and TRBJ2-3; tentative D call: TRBD2 (6 bases). Trimming shortened V by 1 base and J by 6 bases, and 14 bases separated the two germline ends. Germline CDR1 and CDR2: SGHTA and FQGNSA. The CDR3 spans 15 residues. CDR3 sequence reads: CASSLERVGGDTQYF. CDR3 bases: TGTGCCAGCAGCTTAGAGAGGGTTGGGGGGGATACGCAGTATTTT.

This clonotype was observed many times. The CDR3 DNA reads TGTGCCAGCAGCTTGGCCCGGGACACCTACGAGCAGTACGTC. Residues: CASSLARDTYEQYV. The J gene is TRBJ2-7, the V gene TRBV5-4; D might be TRBD1 (6 bases). The CDR3 is 14 amino acids. CDR1 SGHNT and CDR2 YYREEE come from the germline V gene (reference sequence). V was cut by 0 bases and J by 2 bases, with 9 bases left in between.

This clonotype appeared a few times. J is TRBJ2-7 and V is TRBV29-1; 7 positions match TRBD1. The CDR3 length is 17 residues. The V gene end was trimmed by 0 bases and the J gene end by 1 base; junction bases not matched to a gene: 12. Germline V lookup: CDR1 SQVTM, CDR2 ANQGSEA. DNA for the CDR3: TGCAGCGTTGAAGATTCGATCGGACAGGCGCCATCCTACGAGCAGTACGTC. Translated, it gives CSVEDSIGQAPSYEQYV.

This clonotype was detected a few times. The chain joins TRBV6-6 to TRBJ1-5; 7 positions agree with TRBD1. Per germline, CDR1 MNHNY and CDR2 SVGAGI (reference sequence). The CDR3 sequence is 16 residues long. Losses at the gene ends were 1 base for V and 5 bases for J; bases not matched to a gene: 8. The chain's CDR3 is CASSYYSTGRDQPQHF. The CDR3 DNA sequence: TGTGCCAGCAGTTACTACTCGACAGGGAGAGATCAGCCCCAGCATTTT.

In DNA form, the CDR3 reads TGCGCCAGCAGAGGGGATTATAACACTGAAGCTTTCTTT. This encodes CASRGDYNTEAFF. The chain has TRBV5-1 and TRBJ1-1, with D tentatively TRBD1 (5 bases). This CDR3 is built from 13 residues. V lost 5 bases to trimming and J lost 2 bases, with 10 bases between them. Germline loops: CDR1 SGHRS, CDR2 YFSETQ.

This rearrangement joins TRBV3-1 to TRBJ1-5; 7 bases are a match to TRBD1. The CDR3 has 14 amino acids. V lost 0 bases to trimming and J lost 6 bases; unmatched junction nucleotides: 2. Germline CDR1 LGHDT, CDR2 YNNKEL (reference sequence). The CDR3 DNA sequence: TGTGCCAGCAGCCAAGAGGGGGACAGTCAGCCCCAGCATTTT. Its protein is CASSQEGDSQPQHF.

This clonotype was seen a handful of times. V is TRBV7-8 and J is TRBJ2-1; D remains ambiguous. The V end lost 5 bases, the J end lost 6 bases, and 14 bases lay between the germline ends. The CDR3 runs 14 residues. Germline lookup yields CDR1 SGHVS and CDR2 FQNEAQ. CDR3 sequence (DNA): TGTGCCAGCAGCCCGACTCGCGACGCCAATGAGCAGTTCTTC. The encoded protein is CASSPTRDANEQFF.

This clonotype was found many times. The rearrangement joins TRBV14 to TRBJ2-5; TRBD1 agrees at 12 bases. The CDR3 covers 16 residues. J was trimmed by 0 bases and V by 3 bases; bases with no gene match: 2. Germline CDR1 and CDR2: SGHDN and FVKESK. The CDR3 loop reads CASSQGTGGYQETQYF. In nucleotides, the CDR3 is TGTGCCAGCAGCCAGGGGACAGGGGGCTACCAAGAGACCCAGTACTTC.

V and J are TRBV15 and TRBJ1-5; D unresolved. The V and J ends lost 1 base and 9 bases respectively, with 16 bases between them. Germline loops: CDR1 LNHNV, CDR2 YYDKDF (reference sequence). The CDR3 extends over 15 amino acids. The CDR3 reads CATSRGVMEDRPQHF. The CDR3 DNA reads TGTGCCACCAGCAGAGGTGTCATGGAGGATAGGCCCCAGCATTTT.

This clonotype was seen repeatedly, ten times or more. The chain combines TRBV11-2 with TRBJ2-2; D remains ambiguous. CDR3 length: 12 amino acids. The germline V gene encodes CDR1 SGHAT and CDR2 FQNNGV. With 4 bases removed from V and 5 bases from J, the gap between germline ends came to 5 bases. CDR3 coding DNA: TGTGCCAGCAGCTCTCTTACCGGGGAGCTGTTTTTT. This codes for CASSSLTGELFF.

V gene TRBV4-2 combines with J gene TRBJ1-2; D unresolved. The length of the CDR3 is 15 residues. Germline assignment: CDR1 LGHNA and CDR2 YNFKEQ. The V and J ends lost 0 bases and 4 bases respectively, with 12 bases between them. CDR3: CASSQDSGGFYGYTF. The CDR3 bases are TGTGCCAGCAGCCAAGATTCAGGCGGATTCTATGGCTACACCTTC.

This clonotype has at least ten counts. CDR3 sequence reads: CASSLVGSGNTIYF. The CDR3 region has the DNA TGTGCCAGCAGCTTAGTAGGGTCCGGAAACACCATATATTTT. The chain couples TRBV7-2 to TRBJ1-3; D unresolved. CDR3 length equals 14 residues. With 1 base removed from V and 4 bases from J, the gap between germline ends came to 8 bases. Germline V gene data show CDR1 as SGHTA and CDR2 as FQGNSA.

V is TRBV5-5 and J is TRBJ2-7, with a possible D match to TRBD1 (6 bases). Trimming stripped 0 bases from V and 4 bases from J, with 11 bases between. This CDR3 comprises 14 residues. CDR1 is SGHKS and CDR2 is YYEKEE in the germline V gene (reference sequence). The CDR3 DNA sequence: TGTGCCAGCAGCTTGGCTTACAGGGCATACGAGCAGTACGTC. Translation gives CASSLAYRAYEQYV.

CDR3 sequence (DNA): TGTGCCAGCAGCTTCAGGACAGGGGCTGAAGCTTTCTTT. Translating gives CASSFRTGAEAFF. This rearrangement joins TRBV11-1 to TRBJ1-1; 9 nucleotides align to TRBD1. This CDR3 spans 13 amino acids. Per the germline V gene, CDR1 is SGHAT and CDR2 is FQDESV (reference sequence). V lost 3 bases and J lost 6; bases outside the gene matches: 2.

This clonotype turned up a few times. The rearrangement uses TRBV14 and TRBJ2-3; D ambiguous. This CDR3 comprises 14 residues. V was shortened by 0 bases and J by 6 bases, with 10 bases between the two germline ends. From germline, CDR1 is SGHDN and CDR2 FVKESK. The CDR3 is CASSQDISPDTQYF. CDR3 nucleotides: TGTGCCAGCAGCCAAGACATATCCCCCGATACGCAGTATTTT.

This clonotype was seen only a few times. This chain connects TRBV20-1 to TRBJ2-7; no clear D. The CDR3 has 11 amino acids. Trimming took off 6 bases at V and 4 bases at J, with 10 bases between the two ends. The germline gives CDR1 DFQATT, CDR2 SNEGSKA (reference sequence). The CDR3 coding sequence is TGCAGTGCCGAGGTAGGGTACGAGCAGTACTTC. This translates into CSAEVGYEQYF.

The genes are TRBV7-9 and TRBJ2-1, with 11 bases matching TRBD2. Unmatched junction bases numbered 12, after V lost 1 base and J lost 4 bases. Germline values: CDR1 SEHNR, CDR2 FQNEAQ (reference sequence). There are 19 residues in the CDR3. CDR3 residues: CASSLDPYDLAGGYNEQFF. CDR3 in DNA: TGTGCCAGCAGCTTAGACCCCTACGACTTAGCGGGGGGGTACAATGAGCAGTTCTTC.

The rearrangement joins TRBV5-4 to TRBJ2-2; either TRBD1 or TRBD2 may supply D (5 bases each). Trimming pared 0 bases from V and 4 bases from J, leaving 13 bases between. The CDR3 loop spans 16 amino acids. The germline V gene has CDR1 SGHNT and CDR2 YYREEE (reference sequence). CDR3 in DNA: TGTGCCAGCAGCTTGGCCTTCTCCGGGACCACCGGGGAGCTGTTTTTT. It translates to CASSLAFSGTTGELFF.

The gene calls are TRBV3-1 and TRBJ2-7; D not resolved. Per the germline V gene, CDR1 is LGHDT and CDR2 is YNNKEL (reference sequence). V was cut by 4 bases and J by 1 base, with 11 bases left in between. The CDR3 runs 14 residues. The CDR3 here is CASSPRTGSYEQYF. In nucleotides, the CDR3 is TGTGCCAGCAGCCCCAGGACCGGTTCCTACGAGCAGTACTTC.

This clonotype has at least ten counts. The chain joins TRBV28 to TRBJ1-1; D ambiguous. V lost 2 bases to trimming and J lost 7 bases, with 14 bases between them. The CDR3 is 14 residues long. From germline, CDR1 is MDHEN and CDR2 SYDVKM. The CDR3 DNA reads as TGTGCCAGCAGTTTAGTAGGTGGGCCGGTTGAAGCTTTCTTT. It specifies CASSLVGGPVEAFF.

This chain joins TRBV5-4 and TRBJ1-5; D unresolved. CDR3 size: 15 residues. The V end was cut by 4 bases, the J end by 1 base, with 12 bases between. Germline CDR1 and CDR2: SGHNT and YYREEE (reference sequence). CDR3 sequence (DNA): TGTGCCAGCAGCCCGGGAGAGGGAAGCAATCAGCCCCAGCATTTT. Its protein product is CASSPGEGSNQPQHF.

Many counts were recorded for this clonotype. CDR3 nucleotide sequence: TGTGCCAGCAGCACACCCTCGGGACGCGAAGAGCAGTACGTC. It codes for CASSTPSGREEQYV. The chain recombines TRBV5-5 with TRBJ2-7; D might be TRBD1 or TRBD2, each matching 5 bases. The length of the CDR3 is 14 residues. Trimming removed 4 bases at V and 7 bases at J, with 18 bases between. Germline CDR1 SGHKS, CDR2 YYEKEE (reference sequence).

This clonotype was observed a few times. The chain combines TRBV5-6 with TRBJ1-5; perhaps TRBD1 as D (5 bases). Trimming left V 0 bases short and J 7 bases short, with 11 bases between. Germline loops: CDR1 SGHDT, CDR2 YYEEEE. The CDR3 spans 14 residues. CDR3 sequence (DNA): TGTGCCAGCAGCTTGGGAAGAGGGGCCCAGCCCCAGCATTTT. This sequence encodes CASSLGRGAQPQHF.

The chain combines TRBV29-1 with TRBJ2-5; D may be TRBD2 (6 bases). CDR3 length equals 15 residues. Trimming shortened V by 4 bases and J by 0 bases, and 15 bases separated the two germline ends. CDR1 is SQVTM and CDR2 is ANQGSEA in the germline V gene. The CDR3 DNA is TGCAGCGTTGCGGGCGGGGACCACTACCAAGAGACCCAGTACTTC. Its translation: CSVAGGDHYQETQYF. The complete variable domain, with remaining parts taken from reference TRBV29-1 and TRBJ2-5, reads SAVISQKPSRDICQRGTSLTIQCQVDSQVTMMFWYRQQPGQSLTLIATANQGSEATYESGFVIDKFPISRPNLTFSTLTVSNMSPEDSSIYLCSVAGGDHYQETQYFGPGTRLLVL.

The genes are TRBV7-9 and TRBJ1-1; 7 nucleotides align to TRBD1. The ends lost 7 bases at V and 0 bases at J; junction bases unmatched: 5. Germline CDR1 is SEHNR and CDR2 is FQNEAQ (reference sequence). The CDR3 consists of 14 residues. The CDR3 sequence: CASIQGVMNTEAFF. The DNA of the CDR3 is TGTGCCAGCATCCAGGGGGTTATGAACACTGAAGCTTTCTTT. Combining the CDR3 with reference TRBV7-9 and TRBJ1-1 gives the whole variable domain DTGVSQNPRHKITKRGQNVTFRCDPISEHNRLYWYRQTLGQGPEFLTYFQNEAQLEKSRLLSDRFSAERPKGSFSTLEIQRTEQGDSAMYLCASIQGVMNTEAFFGQGTRLTVV.

This clonotype showed up many times. The chain employs TRBV7-9 and TRBJ2-3; D perhaps matches TRBD2 (5 bases). CDR1 and CDR2 (germline): SEHNR, FQNEAQ (reference sequence). CDR3 length equals 16 residues. Trimming stripped 1 base from V and 1 base from J, with 12 bases between. The CDR3 here is CASSLGRAGGTDTQYF. CDR3 coding DNA: TGTGCCAGCAGCTTAGGCCGCGCGGGCGGCACAGATACGCAGTATTTT.

This clonotype occurred many times. This sequence joins TRBV20-1 and TRBJ1-4, with a tentative D call TRBD1 (6 bases). CDR1 DFQATT and CDR2 SNEGSKA come from the germline V gene (reference sequence). This CDR3 is built from 12 residues. Trimming removed 6 bases from V and 7 bases from J, with 12 bases in between. Here the CDR3 reads CSAGGHIEKLFF. The CDR3 coding sequence is TGCAGTGCGGGGGGGCATATTGAAAAACTGTTTTTT.